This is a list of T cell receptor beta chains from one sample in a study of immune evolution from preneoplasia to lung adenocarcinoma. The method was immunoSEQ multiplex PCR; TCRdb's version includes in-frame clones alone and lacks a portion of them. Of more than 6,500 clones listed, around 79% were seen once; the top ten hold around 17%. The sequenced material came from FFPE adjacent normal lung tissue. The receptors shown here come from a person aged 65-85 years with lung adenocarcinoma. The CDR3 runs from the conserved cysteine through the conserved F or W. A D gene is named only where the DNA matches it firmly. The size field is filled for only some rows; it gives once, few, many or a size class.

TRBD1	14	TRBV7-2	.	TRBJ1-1	CASRPTGGRGEAFF	TGTGCCAGCAGGCCTACAGGGGGCAGGGGTGAAGCTTTCTTT
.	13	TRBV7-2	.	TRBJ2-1	CASSLAGSHEQFF	TGTGCCAGCAGCTTAGCGGGCAGTCATGAGCAGTTCTTC
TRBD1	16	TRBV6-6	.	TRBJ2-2	CASSYAGQANTGELFF	TGTGCCAGCAGTTACGCGGGACAGGCGAACACCGGGGAGCTGTTTTTT
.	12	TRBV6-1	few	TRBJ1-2	CASSERNYGYTF	TGTGCCAGCAGTGAAAGAAACTATGGCTACACCTTC
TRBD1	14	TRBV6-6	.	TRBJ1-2	CASSRQQTGDGYTF	TGTGCCAGCAGTCGACAACAGACAGGGGATGGCTACACCTTC
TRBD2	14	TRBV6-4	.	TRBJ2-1	CASSEAGGSVEQFF	TGTGCCAGCAGTGAAGCGGGGGGGTCCGTTGAGCAGTTCTTC
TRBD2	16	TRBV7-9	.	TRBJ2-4	CASSVSGRLTKNIQYF	TGTGCCAGCAGCGTAAGCGGGAGATTGACCAAAAACATTCAGTACTTC
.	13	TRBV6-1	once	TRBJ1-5	CASTAGSVQPQHF	TGTGCCAGCACCGCGGGGTCGGTACAGCCCCAGCATTTT
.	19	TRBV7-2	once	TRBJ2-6	CASSLGSWRALSGANVLTF	TGTGCCAGCAGCTTAGGATCATGGCGCGCCCTCTCTGGGGCCAACGTCCTGACTTTC
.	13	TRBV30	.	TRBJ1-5	CAWSPDGNQPQHF	TGTGCCTGGAGTCCAGACGGCAATCAGCCCCAGCATTTT
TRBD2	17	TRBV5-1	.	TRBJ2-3	CASSPGTSGDFTDTQYF	TGCGCCAGCAGCCCGGGGACTAGCGGGGACTTCACAGATACGCAGTATTTT
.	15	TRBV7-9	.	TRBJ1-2	CASSLVGREHYGYTF	TGTGCCAGCAGCTTAGTTGGCCGGGAACATTATGGCTACACCTTC
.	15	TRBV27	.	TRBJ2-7	CASSLGAGALYEQYF	TGTGCCAGCAGTTTAGGGGCGGGGGCTCTATACGAGCAGTACTTC
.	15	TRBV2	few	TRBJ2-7	CASRKGSQGTYEQYF	TGTGCCAGCAGAAAGGGGTCACAGGGAACCTACGAGCAGTACTTC
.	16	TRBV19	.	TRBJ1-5	CASSIVTWGGNQPQHF	TGTGCCAGTAGTATAGTAACATGGGGAGGAAACCAGCCCCAGCATTTT
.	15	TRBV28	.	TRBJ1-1	CASSLSLILNTEAFF	TGTGCCAGCAGTTTATCCCTAATACTGAACACTGAAGCTTTCTTT
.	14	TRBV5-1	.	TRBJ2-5	CASSLELASETQYF	TGCGCCAGCAGCTTGGAGCTAGCAAGCGAGACCCAGTACTTC
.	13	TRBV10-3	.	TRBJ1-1	CAISYQENTEAFF	TGTGCCATCAGCTATCAAGAGAACACTGAAGCTTTCTTT
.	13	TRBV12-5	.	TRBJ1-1	CASGFGGNTEAFF	TGTGCTAGTGGTTTTGGGGGCAACACTGAAGCTTTCTTT
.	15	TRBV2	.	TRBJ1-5	CASSLRGLSNQPQHF	TGTGCCAGCAGCCTACGGGGACTTAGCAATCAGCCCCAGCATTTT
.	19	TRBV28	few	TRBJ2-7	CASSPPASGPPSAYYEQYF	TGTGCCAGCAGTCCACCCGCCTCGGGACCTCCATCCGCCTACTACGAGCAGTACTTC
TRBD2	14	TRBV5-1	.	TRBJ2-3	CASRERGGTDTQYF	TGCGCCAGCAGAGAGCGGGGGGGCACAGATACGCAGTATTTT
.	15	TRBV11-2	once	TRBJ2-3	CASSFGRILTDTQYF	TGTGCCAGCAGCTTCGGCAGGATTTTAACAGATACGCAGTATTTT
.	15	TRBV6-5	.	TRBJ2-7	CASSYSSDQPHEQYF	TGTGCCAGCAGTTACTCATCCGATCAACCTCACGAGCAGTACTTC
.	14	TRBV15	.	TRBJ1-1	CATSRDLGNTEAFF	TGTGCCACCAGCAGAGATCTAGGGAACACTGAAGCTTTCTTT
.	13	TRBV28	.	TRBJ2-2	CASSFPNTGELFF	TGTGCCAGCAGTTTCCCAAACACCGGGGAGCTGTTTTTT
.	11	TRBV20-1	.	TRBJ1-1	CSASGGPEAFF	TGCAGTGCTAGCGGGGGCCCTGAAGCTTTCTTT
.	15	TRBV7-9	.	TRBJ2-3	CASSTPTSYTDTQYF	TGTGCCAGCAGCACCCCGACGTCGTATACAGATACGCAGTATTTT
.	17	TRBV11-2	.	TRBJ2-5	CASSLVIWGAGGETQYF	TGTGCCAGCAGCTTAGTTATTTGGGGGGCTGGGGGAGAGACCCAGTACTTC
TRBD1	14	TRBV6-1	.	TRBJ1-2	CASGSGGANYGYTF	TGTGCCAGCGGTTCAGGGGGCGCAAACTATGGCTACACCTTC
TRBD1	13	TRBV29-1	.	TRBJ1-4	CSVRQGVGEKLFF	TGCAGCGTGCGACAGGGAGTGGGTGAAAAACTGTTTTTT
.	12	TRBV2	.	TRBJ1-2	CASQGNDYGYTF	TGTGCCAGCCAGGGGAACGACTATGGCTACACCTTC
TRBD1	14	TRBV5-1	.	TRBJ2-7	CASSPYRGTYEQYF	TGCGCCAGCAGCCCCTACAGGGGTACCTACGAGCAGTACTTC
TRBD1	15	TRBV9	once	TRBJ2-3	CASSVEQGATDTQYF	TGTGCCAGCAGCGTAGAACAGGGGGCGACAGATACGCAGTATTTT
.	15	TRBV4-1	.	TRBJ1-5	CASSQDGHSNQPQHF	TGCGCCAGCAGCCAAGATGGACACTCCAATCAGCCCCAGCATTTT
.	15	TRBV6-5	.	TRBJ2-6	CASRGSSSGANVLTF	TGTGCCAGCAGGGGTTCAAGCTCTGGGGCCAACGTCCTGACTTTC
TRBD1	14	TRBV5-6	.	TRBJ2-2	CASSWDREAGELFF	TGTGCCAGCAGCTGGGACAGGGAGGCCGGGGAGCTGTTTTTT
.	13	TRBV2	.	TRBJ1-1	CASSEGPLFNAFF	TGTGCCAGCAGCGAGGGACCTTTATTTAACGCTTTCTTT
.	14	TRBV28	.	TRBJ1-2	CASSLTGTGYGYTF	TGTGCCAGCAGTTTAACGGGGACGGGCTATGGCTACACCTTC
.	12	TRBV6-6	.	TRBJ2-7	CASSYLLYEQYF	TGTGCCAGCAGTTATCTCCTCTACGAGCAGTACTTC
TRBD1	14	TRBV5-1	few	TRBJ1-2	CASSGGQGDYGYTF	TGCGCCAGCAGCGGGGGGCAGGGGGACTATGGCTACACCTTC
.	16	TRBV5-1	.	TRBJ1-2	CASSPYGGGDNYGYTF	TGCGCCAGCAGCCCCTATGGGGGGGGCGATAACTATGGCTACACCTTC
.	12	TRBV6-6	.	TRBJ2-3	CASRVSSDTQYF	TGTGCCAGCAGAGTTAGTAGCGATACGCAGTATTTT
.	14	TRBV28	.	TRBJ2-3	CASSEAEGTDTQYF	TGTGCCAGCAGTGAGGCAGAGGGCACAGATACGCAGTATTTT